This TCR beta chain stems from a study of T cell responses to AZD1222 COVID-19 vaccine. Study information: Second-dose intervals of approximately 4 or approximately 12 weeks were pooled.

Regarding the study as a whole: Spike regions recognized by vaccine-associated CD4 TCRs spanned the protein, led by 160-218 and 743-854. Clonal diversity was possibly underestimated, and the donors were mostly white British, with more females.

This clone appeared a few times. Its specificity is unknown. Produced via immunoSEQ multiplex PCR; TCRdb's table is partial and in-frame only. Of about 70,000 clones listed, around 85% are singletons. The CDR3 spans 15 residues. Germline values: CDR1 SGHDN, CDR2 FVKESK. V lost 2 bases and J lost 2, with 11 bases in between. The material sequenced was peripheral blood, taken on day 0 of AZD1222 vaccination. This TCR was sampled from an adult in good health. The chain couples TRBV14 to TRBJ2-3; D is unresolved. The chain's CDR3 is CASSQWGRATDTQYF. DNA of the CDR3: TGTGCCAGCAGCCAATGGGGAAGAGCCACAGATACGCAGTATTTT.